This T cell receptor (beta chain) came from a study of T cell responses to AZD1222 COVID-19 vaccine. Study-wide results and caveats: There were vaccine-associated CD4 TCRs across spike, dominant at 160-218 and 743-854. Most donors were white British, females outnumbered males, and clonal diversity was possibly underestimated. Baseline antibody screening turned up just six seropositive AZD1222 recipients. As reported, nearly half of all spike-specific TCRs target variant regions that are unmutated.

The CDR3 contains 16 residues. V lost 5 bases to trimming and J lost 5 bases; unmatched junction nucleotides: 9. CDR1 is SGHAT and CDR2 is FQNNGV in the germline V gene. Assay: immunoSEQ multiplex PCR; the TCRdb copy retains only in-frame clones and omits some. This table has about 120,000 clones, 88% appearing once. This clone has only a few counts. Its antigen is currently unknown. The receptor's source is an adult in good health. The genes are TRBV11-2 and TRBJ2-1, with 10 bases identical to TRBD2. The starting material was peripheral blood, obtained on day 0 of AZD1222 vaccination. This CDR3 is CASSRSSGGRNNEQFF. The CDR3 DNA reads as TGTGCCAGCAGCAGATCTAGCGGGGGCCGAAACAATGAGCAGTTCTTC.